This TCR beta chain comes out of a study of human T cells and chemical hapten exposure. Time point of the sample: patch test 1, 2 weeks after DPC sensitization. As to treatment: therapeutic diphenylcyclopropenone sensitization with weekly scalp DPC. This clonotype was seen at least ten times. The CDR3 is made up of 15 amino acids. Germline values: CDR1 MNHEY, CDR2 SMNVEV (reference sequence). The J segment lost 1 base and the V segment lost 3 bases, leaving 4 bases of the junction unmatched. TCRdb redid the calling of the RACE reads with MiXCR, one entry per CDR3 protein. The data contain some 400,000 distinct CDR3 sequences, 4% to 5.5% of them singletons.

This sample comprised whole blood, obtained in connection with sensitization to the hapten diphenylcyclopropenone (DPC). This sequence joins TRBV27 and TRBJ2-3; 7 nucleotides align to TRBD1. This TCR was sampled from a woman between 45 and 65 years old with alopecia areata. Some clones in this sample may be carry-over from other donors' samples. CDR3 region: CASSFRGTGTDTQYF. In DNA form, the CDR3 reads TGTGCCAGCAGTTTTAGGGGGACAGGCACAGATACGCAGTATTTT.